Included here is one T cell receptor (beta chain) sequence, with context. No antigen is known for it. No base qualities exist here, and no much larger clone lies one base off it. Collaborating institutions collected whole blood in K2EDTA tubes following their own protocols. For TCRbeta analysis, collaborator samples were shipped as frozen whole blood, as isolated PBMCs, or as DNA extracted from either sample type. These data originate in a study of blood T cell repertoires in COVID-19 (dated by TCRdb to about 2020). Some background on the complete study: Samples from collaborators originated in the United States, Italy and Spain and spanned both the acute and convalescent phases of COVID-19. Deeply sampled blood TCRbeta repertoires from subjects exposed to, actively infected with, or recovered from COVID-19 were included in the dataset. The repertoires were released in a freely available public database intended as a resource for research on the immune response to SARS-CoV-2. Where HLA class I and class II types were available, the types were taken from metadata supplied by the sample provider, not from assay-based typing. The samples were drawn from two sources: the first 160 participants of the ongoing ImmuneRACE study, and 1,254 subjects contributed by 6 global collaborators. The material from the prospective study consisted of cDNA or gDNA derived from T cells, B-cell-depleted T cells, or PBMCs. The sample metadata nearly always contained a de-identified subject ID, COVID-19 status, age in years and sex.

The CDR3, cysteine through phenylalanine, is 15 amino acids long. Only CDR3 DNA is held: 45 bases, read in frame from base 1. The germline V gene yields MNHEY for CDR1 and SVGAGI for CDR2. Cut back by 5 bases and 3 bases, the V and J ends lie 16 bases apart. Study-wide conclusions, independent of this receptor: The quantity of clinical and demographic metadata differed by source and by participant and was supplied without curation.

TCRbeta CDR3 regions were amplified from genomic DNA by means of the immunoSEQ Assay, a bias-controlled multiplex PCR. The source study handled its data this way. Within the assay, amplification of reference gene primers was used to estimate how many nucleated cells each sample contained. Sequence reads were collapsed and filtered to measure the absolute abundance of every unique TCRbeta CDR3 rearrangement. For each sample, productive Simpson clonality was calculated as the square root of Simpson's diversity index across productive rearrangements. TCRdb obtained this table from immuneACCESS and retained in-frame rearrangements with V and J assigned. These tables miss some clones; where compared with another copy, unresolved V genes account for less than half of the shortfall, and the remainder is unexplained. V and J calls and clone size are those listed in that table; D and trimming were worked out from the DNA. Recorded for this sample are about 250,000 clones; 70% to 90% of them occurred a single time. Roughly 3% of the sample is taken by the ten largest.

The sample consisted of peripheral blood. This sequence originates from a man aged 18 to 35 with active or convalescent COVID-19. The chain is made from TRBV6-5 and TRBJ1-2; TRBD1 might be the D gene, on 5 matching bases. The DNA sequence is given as TGTGCCAGCAGTCCCCAGCCAGGGTGGGACTATGGCTACACCTTC. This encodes CASSPQPGWDYGYTF.